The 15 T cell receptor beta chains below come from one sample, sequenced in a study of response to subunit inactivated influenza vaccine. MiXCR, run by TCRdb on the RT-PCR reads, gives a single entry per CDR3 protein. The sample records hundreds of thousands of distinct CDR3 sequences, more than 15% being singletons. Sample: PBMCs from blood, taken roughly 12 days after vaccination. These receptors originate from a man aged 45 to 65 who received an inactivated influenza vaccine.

In DNA form, the CDR3 reads TGTGCCAGCAGTTCGATAGGGACAGGGTATAATTCACCCCTCCACTTT. Protein: CASSSIGTGYNSPLHF. The rearrangement links TRBV12-3 or TRBV12-4 to TRBJ1-6, with TRBD1 matching over 9 bases. V dropped 4 bases and J dropped 4; count of bases not matched to a gene: 5. The CDR3 totals 16 residues.

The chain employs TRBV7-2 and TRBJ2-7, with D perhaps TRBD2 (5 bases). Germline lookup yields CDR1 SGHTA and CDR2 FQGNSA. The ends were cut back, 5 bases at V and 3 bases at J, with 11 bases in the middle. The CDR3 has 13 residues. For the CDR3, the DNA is TGTGCCAGCAGCCAGTCGGGGATCTACGAGCAGTACTTC. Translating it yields CASSQSGIYEQYF.

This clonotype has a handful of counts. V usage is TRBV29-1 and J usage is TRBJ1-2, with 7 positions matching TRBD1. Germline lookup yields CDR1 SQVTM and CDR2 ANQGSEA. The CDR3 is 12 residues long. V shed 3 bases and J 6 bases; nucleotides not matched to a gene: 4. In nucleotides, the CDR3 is TGCAGCGTTGACCGAGGGGGCGATGGCTACACCTTC. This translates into CSVDRGGDGYTF.

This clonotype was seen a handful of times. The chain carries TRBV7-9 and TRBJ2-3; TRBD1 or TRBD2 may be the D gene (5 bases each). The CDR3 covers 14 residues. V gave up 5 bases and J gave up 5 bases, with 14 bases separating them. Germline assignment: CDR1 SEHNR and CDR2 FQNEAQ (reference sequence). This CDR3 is CASSPGTTLDTQYF. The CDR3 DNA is TGTGCCAGCAGCCCCGGGACCACGCTAGATACGCAGTATTTT.

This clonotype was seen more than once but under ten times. CDR3 residues: CASLADRMNTEAFF. The CDR3, as DNA: TGTGCCAGCTTGGCGGACAGGATGAACACTGAAGCTTTCTTT. The gene calls are TRBV2 and TRBJ1-1, with TRBD1 matching 7 bases. Germline V gene data show CDR1 as SNHLY and CDR2 as FYNNEI. The CDR3 loop spans 14 amino acids. With V trimmed by 8 bases and J by 0 bases, 6 bases remained unmatched.

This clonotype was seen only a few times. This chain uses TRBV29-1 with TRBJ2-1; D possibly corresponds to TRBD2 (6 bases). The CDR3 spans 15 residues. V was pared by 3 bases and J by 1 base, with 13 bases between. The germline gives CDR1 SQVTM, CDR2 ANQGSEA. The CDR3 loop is CSVEIGGWSYNEQFF. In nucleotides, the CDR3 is TGCAGCGTTGAGATTGGAGGGTGGTCCTACAATGAGCAGTTCTTC.

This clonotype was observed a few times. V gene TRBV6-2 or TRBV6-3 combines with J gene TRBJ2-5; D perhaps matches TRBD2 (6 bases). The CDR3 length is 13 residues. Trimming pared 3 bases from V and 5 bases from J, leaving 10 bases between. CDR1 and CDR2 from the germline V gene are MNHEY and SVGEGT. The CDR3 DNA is TGTGCCAGCAGTTATGGAGGGTGGGAGACCCAGTACTTC. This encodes CASSYGGWETQYF.

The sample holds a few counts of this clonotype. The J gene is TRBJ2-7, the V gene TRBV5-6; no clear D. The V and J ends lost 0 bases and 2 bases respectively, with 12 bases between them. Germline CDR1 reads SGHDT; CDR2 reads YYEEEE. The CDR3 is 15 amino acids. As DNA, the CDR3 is TGTGCCAGCAGCTTGGCCAACCGGTTTGCCTACGAGCAGTACTTC. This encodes CASSLANRFAYEQYF.

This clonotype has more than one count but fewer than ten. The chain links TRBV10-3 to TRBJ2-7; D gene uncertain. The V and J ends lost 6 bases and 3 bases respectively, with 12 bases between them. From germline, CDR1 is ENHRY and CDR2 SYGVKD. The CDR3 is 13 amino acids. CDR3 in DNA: TGTGCCATCAGGCCCGCGACCAACTACGAGCAGTACTTC. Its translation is CAIRPATNYEQYF.

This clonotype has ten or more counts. The CDR3 loop reads CASSQESGGLINEQFF. CDR3 DNA sequence: TGTGCCAGCAGCCAAGAATCTGGGGGGTTGATCAATGAGCAGTTCTTC. The rearrangement joins TRBV3-1 to TRBJ2-1; D possibly corresponds to TRBD2 (6 bases). Germline loops: CDR1 LGHDT, CDR2 YNNKEL (reference sequence). V lost 0 bases, J lost 6 bases, and 15 bases lay in between. The length of the CDR3 is 16 residues.

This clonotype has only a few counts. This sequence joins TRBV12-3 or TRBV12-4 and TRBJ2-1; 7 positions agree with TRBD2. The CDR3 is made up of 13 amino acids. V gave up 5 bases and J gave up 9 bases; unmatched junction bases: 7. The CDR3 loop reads CASSIGGRGEQFF. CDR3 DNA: TGTGCCAGCAGTATTGGGGGGAGGGGTGAGCAGTTCTTC.

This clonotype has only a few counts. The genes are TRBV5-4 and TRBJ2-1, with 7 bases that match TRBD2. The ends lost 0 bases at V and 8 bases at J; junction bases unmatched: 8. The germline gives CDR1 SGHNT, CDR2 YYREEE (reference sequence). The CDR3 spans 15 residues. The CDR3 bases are TGTGCCAGCAGCTTGGACTGGACTAGGAACGATGAGCAGTTCTTC. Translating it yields CASSLDWTRNDEQFF.

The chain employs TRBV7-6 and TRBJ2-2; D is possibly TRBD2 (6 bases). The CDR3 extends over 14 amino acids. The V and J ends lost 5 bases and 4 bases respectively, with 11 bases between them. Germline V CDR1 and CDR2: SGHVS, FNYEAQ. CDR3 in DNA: TGTGCCAGCAGCCGACTAGTCCGCACCGGGGAGCTGTTTTTT. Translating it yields CASSRLVRTGELFF.

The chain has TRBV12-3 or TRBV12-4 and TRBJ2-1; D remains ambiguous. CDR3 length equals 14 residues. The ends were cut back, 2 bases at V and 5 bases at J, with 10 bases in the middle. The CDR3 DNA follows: TGTGCCAGCAGTTTACGTTCTGGAAACAATGAGCAGTTCTTC. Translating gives CASSLRSGNNEQFF.

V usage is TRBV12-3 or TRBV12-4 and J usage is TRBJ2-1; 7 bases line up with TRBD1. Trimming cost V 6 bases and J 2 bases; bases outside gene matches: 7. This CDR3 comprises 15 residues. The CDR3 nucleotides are TGTGCCAGCAGAGCTGGACAGGCCGCCTACAATGAGCAGTTCTTC. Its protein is CASRAGQAAYNEQFF.